The rows below give T cell receptor beta chains drawn from one sample of a study of shared clonotypes between healthy human individuals. Profiled with immunoSEQ multiplex PCR; TCRdb holds only in-frame clones, not every one. The sample lists some 1 million clones, about 70% occurring once. Sequencing was done on a sample of memory CD4+ T cells sorted from blood. Source of these receptors: a man between 18 and 29 years old in good health. The CDR3 runs from the conserved cysteine through the conserved F or W. The D gene is left open where the match is weak. Some rows have no size entry. The others give once, few or many, or a class for an expanded clone.

abundance: once; v_gene: TRBV30; d_gene: .; j_gene: TRBJ2-5; CDR3nt: TGTGCCTGGAGTGTGGGTGGGCAGACCCAGTACTTC; CDR3aa: CAWSVGGQTQYF
abundance: .; v_gene: TRBV5-4; d_gene: .; j_gene: TRBJ1-3; CDR3nt: TGTGCCAGCAGCCCGGGACAAAACTCTGGAAACACCATATATTTT; CDR3aa: CASSPGQNSGNTIYF
abundance: .; v_gene: TRBV19; d_gene: TRBD1; j_gene: TRBJ2-7; CDR3nt: TGTGCCAGTAGCCTACCGGGACAGGGGGCCTACGAGCAGTACTTC; CDR3aa: CASSLPGQGAYEQYF
abundance: .; v_gene: TRBV9; d_gene: TRBD1; j_gene: TRBJ2-3; CDR3nt: TGTGCCAGCGGCAGGGGGCTAACAGATACGCAGTATTTT; CDR3aa: CASGRGLTDTQYF
abundance: .; v_gene: TRBV10-3; d_gene: .; j_gene: TRBJ1-5; CDR3nt: TGTGCCATCAGTGAGTCGGATGGGAAGAATCAGCCCCAGCATTTT; CDR3aa: CAISESDGKNQPQHF
abundance: .; v_gene: TRBV27; d_gene: .; j_gene: TRBJ2-7; CDR3nt: TGTGCCAGCAGTTTATATGGGCTCGGACAGCGAGGATACGAGCAGTACTTC; CDR3aa: CASSLYGLGQRGYEQYF
abundance: .; v_gene: TRBV5-1; d_gene: .; j_gene: TRBJ1-1; CDR3nt: TGCGCCAGCACCCCTACAGGGAAGGGGCCTGAAGCTTTCTTT; CDR3aa: CASTPTGKGPEAFF
abundance: .; v_gene: TRBV28; d_gene: .; j_gene: TRBJ1-5; CDR3nt: TGTGCCAGCAGTTTAGGGGGAATTCGGGATCAGCCCCAGCATTTT; CDR3aa: CASSLGGIRDQPQHF
abundance: few; v_gene: TRBV2; d_gene: .; j_gene: TRBJ2-2; CDR3nt: TGTGCCAGCAGTCAGGGTCCCGGGGAGCTGTTTTTT; CDR3aa: CASSQGPGELFF
abundance: .; v_gene: TRBV9; d_gene: .; j_gene: TRBJ2-1; CDR3nt: TGTGCCAGCAGCCGAGACACCGGCACGAAGTTCTTC; CDR3aa: CASSRDTGTKFF
abundance: .; v_gene: TRBV9; d_gene: .; j_gene: TRBJ1-1; CDR3nt: TGTGCCAGCAGCGTAGGGGGCATGAACACTGAAGCTTTCTTT; CDR3aa: CASSVGGMNTEAFF
abundance: .; v_gene: TRBV5-4; d_gene: .; j_gene: TRBJ1-5; CDR3nt: TGTGCCAGCAGCTTGAGCGGGGGCGGGCCCCAGCATTTT; CDR3aa: CASSLSGGGPQHF
abundance: .; v_gene: TRBV9; d_gene: TRBD1; j_gene: TRBJ2-2; CDR3nt: TGTGCCAGCAGCGGATCGACAGGGGCCGGGGAGCTGTTTTTT; CDR3aa: CASSGSTGAGELFF
abundance: .; v_gene: TRBV4-3; d_gene: TRBD1; j_gene: TRBJ2-4; CDR3nt: TGCGCCAGCAGCCAAGATCAGGGGGCTAGGAACATTCAGTACTTC; CDR3aa: CASSQDQGARNIQYF
abundance: once; v_gene: TRBV5-1; d_gene: TRBD2; j_gene: TRBJ2-7; CDR3nt: TGCGCCAGCAGTCGCGGGAGAACAGGCTACGAGCAGTACTTC; CDR3aa: CASSRGRTGYEQYF
abundance: .; v_gene: TRBV7-8; d_gene: .; j_gene: TRBJ2-5; CDR3nt: TGTGCCAGCAGCTTAGAGGGGGTCGCGGTGGAGACCCAGTACTTC; CDR3aa: CASSLEGVAVETQYF
abundance: once; v_gene: TRBV10-3; d_gene: .; j_gene: TRBJ2-6; CDR3nt: TGTGCCATCAGTGGCGTAGGGGGGTCTGGGGCCAACGTCCTGACTTTC; CDR3aa: CAISGVGGSGANVLTF
abundance: .; v_gene: TRBV19; d_gene: .; j_gene: TRBJ1-1; CDR3nt: TGTGCCAGTAGTATAAAGGGGGGAAACGCTGAAGCTTTCTTT; CDR3aa: CASSIKGGNAEAFF
abundance: .; v_gene: TRBV7-6; d_gene: .; j_gene: TRBJ2-5; CDR3nt: TGTGCCAGCAGCCCCCGCGGTGGGGGACTGGAGACCCAGTACTTC; CDR3aa: CASSPRGGGLETQYF
abundance: .; v_gene: TRBV10-3; d_gene: TRBD2; j_gene: TRBJ2-1; CDR3nt: TGTGCCATCAGTGAGGGCGAAACTAGCGGTAATGAGCAGTTCTTC; CDR3aa: CAISEGETSGNEQFF
abundance: .; v_gene: TRBV7-9; d_gene: .; j_gene: TRBJ1-1; CDR3nt: TGTGCCAGCACTACGACTGCGAACACTGAAGCTTTCTTT; CDR3aa: CASTTTANTEAFF
abundance: .; v_gene: TRBV1; d_gene: .; j_gene: TRBJ2-7; CDR3nt: TGCACCAGCAGCCCGACTAGCGGGGGGCCGGGCGAGCAGTACTTC; CDR3aa: CTSSPTSGGPGEQYF
abundance: once; v_gene: TRBV18; d_gene: TRBD1; j_gene: TRBJ2-5; CDR3nt: TGTGCCAGCTCCGGACAGGTTCAAGAGACCCAGTACTTC; CDR3aa: CASSGQVQETQYF
abundance: .; v_gene: TRBV5-1; d_gene: .; j_gene: TRBJ1-2; CDR3nt: TGCGCCAGCAGCTTACAAGGGTATGGCTACACCTTC; CDR3aa: CASSLQGYGYTF
abundance: .; v_gene: TRBV12-5; d_gene: .; j_gene: TRBJ2-3; CDR3nt: TGTGCTAGTGGTTTGGACCCAGATACGCAGTATTTT; CDR3aa: CASGLDPDTQYF
abundance: .; v_gene: TRBV7-9; d_gene: .; j_gene: TRBJ1-4; CDR3nt: TGTGCCAGTAGCCGACGACAGGCGGAAAAACTGTTTTTT; CDR3aa: CASSRRQAEKLFF
abundance: .; v_gene: TRBV6-1; d_gene: TRBD1; j_gene: TRBJ1-5; CDR3nt: TGTGCCAGCAGTGGAGACAGGGGAAATGGTCAGCCCCAGCATTTT; CDR3aa: CASSGDRGNGQPQHF
abundance: .; v_gene: TRBV10-3; d_gene: TRBD2; j_gene: TRBJ2-5; CDR3nt: TGTGCCATCAGTGAGTCGGTCCTAGCGGGAGAGACCCAGTACTTC; CDR3aa: CAISESVLAGETQYF
abundance: .; v_gene: TRBV5-1; d_gene: .; j_gene: TRBJ1-4; CDR3nt: TGCGCCAGCAGCTTGGCGCTGGGAAATGAAAAACTGTTTTTT; CDR3aa: CASSLALGNEKLFF
abundance: .; v_gene: TRBV18; d_gene: .; j_gene: TRBJ1-2; CDR3nt: TGTGCCAGCTCACCATCGGGGGGCGTCGGTGGCTACACCTTC; CDR3aa: CASSPSGGVGGYTF
abundance: .; v_gene: TRBV5-4; d_gene: .; j_gene: TRBJ2-1; CDR3nt: TGTGCCAGCAGCGTCGGGACAAACTACAATGAGCAGTTCTTC; CDR3aa: CASSVGTNYNEQFF
abundance: .; v_gene: TRBV10-2; d_gene: TRBD2; j_gene: TRBJ2-3; CDR3nt: TGCGCCAGCGGCGTAGCGGGGGCCAGAGATACGCAGTATTTT; CDR3aa: CASGVAGARDTQYF
abundance: .; v_gene: TRBV27; d_gene: TRBD2; j_gene: TRBJ2-1; CDR3nt: TGTGCCAGCAGTTTATTAGCGGGTTATTACAATGAGCAGTTCTTC; CDR3aa: CASSLLAGYYNEQFF
abundance: .; v_gene: TRBV5-1; d_gene: .; j_gene: TRBJ2-3; CDR3nt: TGCGCCAGCTCAGACATAGCTAGCACAGATACGCAGTATTTT; CDR3aa: CASSDIASTDTQYF
abundance: .; v_gene: TRBV18; d_gene: .; j_gene: TRBJ2-1; CDR3nt: TGTGCCAGCTCACCAAAAAGTACGGACAATGAGCAGTTCTTC; CDR3aa: CASSPKSTDNEQFF
abundance: .; v_gene: TRBV19; d_gene: TRBD1; j_gene: TRBJ1-2; CDR3nt: TGTGCCACGATGGAGGGACAGCGCTATGGCTACACCTTC; CDR3aa: CATMEGQRYGYTF
abundance: .; v_gene: TRBV7-2; d_gene: .; j_gene: TRBJ2-7; CDR3nt: TGTGCCAGCAGCTTACGAGGGGTAAACTCCTACGAGCAGTACTTC; CDR3aa: CASSLRGVNSYEQYF
abundance: .; v_gene: TRBV7-1; d_gene: .; j_gene: TRBJ2-7; CDR3nt: TGTGCCAGCAGCCTCACGACCTACGAGCAGTACTTC; CDR3aa: CASSLTTYEQYF
abundance: few; v_gene: TRBV5-1; d_gene: .; j_gene: TRBJ1-4; CDR3nt: TGCGCCAGCAGCGGGGCGGGAACTAATGAAAAACTGTTTTTT; CDR3aa: CASSGAGTNEKLFF
abundance: .; v_gene: TRBV6-1; d_gene: .; j_gene: TRBJ1-6; CDR3nt: TGTGCCAGCAGTGAGGCGGGATTTCGAACGAATTCACCCCTCCACTTT; CDR3aa: CASSEAGFRTNSPLHF
abundance: few; v_gene: TRBV2; d_gene: .; j_gene: TRBJ1-2; CDR3nt: TGTGCCAGCAGTGTTGACAGCCTGGGTGGGGGCTACACCTTC; CDR3aa: CASSVDSLGGGYTF
abundance: .; v_gene: TRBV28; d_gene: .; j_gene: TRBJ1-3; CDR3nt: TGTGCCAGCAGTTTTAGCAAGGGCCTTGGAAACACCATATATTTT; CDR3aa: CASSFSKGLGNTIYF